Described below is a single TCR beta chain sequence and its context. Antigen unknown. This specimen comes from a study of beta chain features in type 1 diabetes. Study-wide points: Type 1 diabetes patients had TCRB CDR3s that were shorter (moderately but significantly so) in all four CD4+ subsets.

A single heparinised blood sample, averaging about 120 mL, was obtained per donor. A CD45RO/CCR7/CD25/CD127/CD95/CD27 panel sorted naive, central memory, regulatory and stem cell-like memory CD4+ cells. Post-sort purity exceeded 95% for all sorted populations. This CDR3 has 13 residues. V lost 3 bases, J lost 1 base, and 2 bases lay in between. Germline loops: CDR1 SGDLS, CDR2 YYNGEE. Expressed TCRB transcripts were sequenced because the entire RNA isolate underwent reverse transcription. Assay: immunoSEQ multiplex PCR; the TCRdb copy retains only in-frame clones and omits some. The sample comprises roughly 370,000 clones, over 11% of which are singletons, and approximately 0.035% rests with the top ten.

This TCR was sampled from a man aged 25 to 40 in good health. The chain employs TRBV9 and TRBJ2-6, with D unclear. The specimen sequenced was naive CD4+ T cells from blood. In nucleotides, the CDR3 is TGTGCCAGCAGCGGTTCTGGGGCCAACGTCCTGACTTTC. It is translated as CASSGSGANVLTF.